This is a list of T cell receptor beta chains from one sample in a study of T cell responses to AZD1222 COVID-19 vaccine. Sequenced by immunoSEQ multiplex PCR; TCRdb stores in-frame clones only, minus some. There are hundreds of thousands of clones in the sample; 94% occur only once, and less than 0.65% lies in the top ten. The specimen was peripheral blood, collected 28 days after the second AZD1222 dose. The receptors stem from an adult who received the AZD1222 COVID-19 vaccine. Both conserved end residues are part of each CDR3. A D gene is named only where the DNA matches it firmly. Not all rows give a size; the values are once, few, many and, for expanded clones, a class.

D gene,CDR3 length,clone size,J gene,V gene,CDR3 DNA,CDR3 protein
NA,13,NA,TRBJ1-2,TRBV6-6,TGTGCCAGCAGTCCTCAGGGGCAAATAGTGAGGACCTTC,CASSPQGQIVRTF
NA,14,NA,TRBJ1-4,TRBV28,TGTGCCAGCAGCCCTGGGACACGGAGTGAAAAACTGTTTTTT,CASSPGTRSEKLFF
NA,15,NA,TRBJ1-6,TRBV18,TGTGCCAGCTCACCCGGGTCGGCCTATAATTCACCCCTCCACTTT,CASSPGSAYNSPLHF
NA,15,NA,TRBJ2-2,TRBV7-3,TGTGCCAGCAGCCAGTCGGGACCAAACACCGGGGAGCTGTTTTTT,CASSQSGPNTGELFF
TRBD1,13,NA,TRBJ1-2,TRBV6-5,TGTGCCAGCAGTTACTCCGGGACAGCTGGCTACACCTTC,CASSYSGTAGYTF
TRBD1,13,once,TRBJ1-2,TRBV10-3,TGTGCCATCAGTGAACAGGGGGGTTATGGCTACACCTTC,CAISEQGGYGYTF
NA,15,NA,TRBJ1-5,TRBV21-1,TGTGCCAGCAGCAAGGCCCAAAGGGGGTTCCAGCCCCAGCATTTT,CASSKAQRGFQPQHF
NA,13,NA,TRBJ1-2,TRBV12-3/TRBV12-4,TGTGCCAGCAATTCATATGGGGAGGGTGGCTACACCTTC,CASNSYGEGGYTF
TRBD1,14,NA,TRBJ2-7,TRBV15,TGTGCCACCAGCCCCCGAGACAGGGGCTACGAGCAGTACTTC,CATSPRDRGYEQYF
TRBD1,11,NA,TRBJ2-7,TRBV20-1,TGCAGTGTTAGACAGGGCGAGGAGCAGTACTTC,CSVRQGEEQYF
NA,15,NA,TRBJ2-4,TRBV7-6,TGTGCCAGCAGCTTGGGCGAGAAAGCCAAAAACATTCAGTACTTC,CASSLGEKAKNIQYF
TRBD2,15,NA,TRBJ2-1,TRBV5-1,TGCGCCAGCAGCCCCCCGACTAGCGGGTACAATGAGCAGTTCTTC,CASSPPTSGYNEQFF
NA,14,NA,TRBJ1-5,TRBV6-1,TGTGCCAGCAGTGAAATACATAGCAATCAGCCCCAGCATTTT,CASSEIHSNQPQHF
TRBD1,16,NA,TRBJ1-1,TRBV19,TGTGCCAGTAGTATCCGGGACAGGGTTGGGAGCACTGAAGCTTTCTTT,CASSIRDRVGSTEAFF
NA,16,NA,TRBJ2-1,TRBV7-9,TGTGCCAGCAGCCTACGGGCAGGCGACTCCTACAATGAGCAGTTCTTC,CASSLRAGDSYNEQFF
TRBD1,16,once,TRBJ2-3,TRBV15,TGTGCCACCAGCGGAAGACAGGGTAGTGTCACAGATACGCAGTATTTT,CATSGRQGSVTDTQYF
NA,17,NA,TRBJ1-1,TRBV27,TGTGCCAGCAGTTTAGCAAACACTGGGGGGCGTCGGACTGAAGCTTTCTTT,CASSLANTGGRRTEAFF
NA,13,once,TRBJ1-2,TRBV12-3/TRBV12-4,TGTGCCAGCAGTTTAAAGGGGGATTATGGCTACACCTTC,CASSLKGDYGYTF
NA,13,NA,TRBJ1-4,TRBV27,TGTGCCAGCAGGCCCGTGGGGTATGAAAAACTGTTTTTT,CASRPVGYEKLFF
NA,15,NA,TRBJ2-3,TRBV6-1,TGTGCCAGCACCCAGGGGGGGAGACTCACAGATACGCAGTATTTT,CASTQGGRLTDTQYF
NA,11,NA,TRBJ2-7,TRBV28,TGTGCCAGCATATCAGGCTACGAGCAGTACTTC,CASISGYEQYF
NA,15,NA,TRBJ2-1,TRBV7-3,TGTGCCAGCAGCGCGGCTCTGAGCTCCTACAATGAGCAGTTCTTC,CASSAALSSYNEQFF
NA,13,NA,TRBJ2-7,TRBV19,TGTGCCAGTAGTATAGACAGAGTCAACGAGCAGTACTTC,CASSIDRVNEQYF
TRBD1,15,NA,TRBJ1-2,TRBV2,TGTGCCAGCAGTGATTTACAGGGGACGAGCTATGGCTACACCTTC,CASSDLQGTSYGYTF
NA,14,once,TRBJ2-3,TRBV5-1,TGCGCCAGCAGCCCGGGGGATCCCACAGATACGCAGTATTTT,CASSPGDPTDTQYF
TRBD1,14,NA,TRBJ2-7,TRBV11-3,TGTGCCAGCAGCTCTGGACAGGGATCCTACGAGCAGTACTTC,CASSSGQGSYEQYF
TRBD1,15,NA,TRBJ1-2,TRBV2,TGTGCCAGCATCCTTGGACAGGGATTCTTCGGGGGCTACACCTTC,CASILGQGFFGGYTF
TRBD1,15,NA,TRBJ1-2,TRBV4-1,TGCGCCAGCAGCGCCTCCGGGACAGGAGATTATGGCTACACCTTC,CASSASGTGDYGYTF
TRBD2,15,NA,TRBJ2-7,TRBV28,TGTGCCAGCACCTCCGGGACTAGCGGGATAGGCGAGCAGTACTTC,CASTSGTSGIGEQYF
TRBD1,14,NA,TRBJ2-4,TRBV5-4,TGTGCCAGCAGCCAAACAGGGGCGGGAAACATTCAGTACTTC,CASSQTGAGNIQYF
TRBD1,15,NA,TRBJ1-5,TRBV6-1,TGTGCCAGCAGTGAAGCACAGGGGGGTTACCCTTCCCAGCATTTT,CASSEAQGGYPSQHF
TRBD2,15,NA,TRBJ2-5,TRBV5-1,TGCGCCAGCAGCCCGGCGAGCGGGAGGGCCGCGACCCAGTACTTC,CASSPASGRAATQYF
NA,13,NA,TRBJ2-7,TRBV28,TGTGCCAGCACCAAAGGAGCCCCCTACGAGCAGTACTTC,CASTKGAPYEQYF
NA,11,NA,TRBJ2-7,TRBV20-1,TGCAGTGCTGGTACAGGGTCCGAGCAGTACTTC,CSAGTGSEQYF
NA,15,NA,TRBJ2-6,TRBV18,TGTGCCAGCTCACCCGCGATCTCTGGGGCCAACGTCCTGACTTTC,CASSPAISGANVLTF
TRBD2,17,NA,TRBJ2-1,TRBV4-1,TGCGCCAGCAGCCAAGTCGGTCGAACTAGCGGCCCCTCGGAGCAGTTCTTC,CASSQVGRTSGPSEQFF
TRBD2,16,NA,TRBJ2-5,TRBV5-1,TGCGCCAGCAGCCGCGGACTAGCGGGAGTCTCAGAGACCCAGTACTTC,CASSRGLAGVSETQYF
NA,14,once,TRBJ1-2,TRBV9,TGTGCCAGCAGCGTAAAACAGGAGGCCTATGGCTACACCTTC,CASSVKQEAYGYTF
TRBD1,19,few,TRBJ1-6,TRBV23-1,TGCGCCAGCAGTCAATCACAACAGGGGCCGATCTCCTATAATTCACCCCTCCACTTT,CASSQSQQGPISYNSPLHF
NA,11,NA,TRBJ1-1,TRBV19,TGTGCCAGTAGTATTATGGGGCAGGCTTTCTTT,CASSIMGQAFF
NA,13,NA,TRBJ1-4,TRBV28,TGTGCCAGCAGTGTCTACAGGGTTGAAAAACTGTTTTTT,CASSVYRVEKLFF
NA,16,NA,TRBJ2-7,TRBV21-1,TGTGCCAGCCCTGCAAAGCGTACCCGGCGCTCCTACGAGCAGTACTTC,CASPAKRTRRSYEQYF
TRBD2,16,few,TRBJ2-7,TRBV3-1/TRBV3-2,TGTGCCAGCAGCCACGGGACTAGCGGGAGGTTGAAAGAGCAGTACTTC,CASSHGTSGRLKEQYF
TRBD2,17,NA,TRBJ2-2,TRBV4-1,TGCGCCAGCAGCCAAGGAGGCGGGAGGGCCCGCACCGGGGAGCTGTTTTTT,CASSQGGGRARTGELFF
NA,14,NA,TRBJ2-2,TRBV6-5,TGTGCCAGCAGTTATGCAGGGGTCGACGGGGAGCTGTTTTTT,CASSYAGVDGELFF
TRBD2,11,medium-sized,TRBJ2-1,TRBV4-1,TGCGCCAGCGCGTTGGGGGGGAACAAGATCTTC,CASALGGNKIF